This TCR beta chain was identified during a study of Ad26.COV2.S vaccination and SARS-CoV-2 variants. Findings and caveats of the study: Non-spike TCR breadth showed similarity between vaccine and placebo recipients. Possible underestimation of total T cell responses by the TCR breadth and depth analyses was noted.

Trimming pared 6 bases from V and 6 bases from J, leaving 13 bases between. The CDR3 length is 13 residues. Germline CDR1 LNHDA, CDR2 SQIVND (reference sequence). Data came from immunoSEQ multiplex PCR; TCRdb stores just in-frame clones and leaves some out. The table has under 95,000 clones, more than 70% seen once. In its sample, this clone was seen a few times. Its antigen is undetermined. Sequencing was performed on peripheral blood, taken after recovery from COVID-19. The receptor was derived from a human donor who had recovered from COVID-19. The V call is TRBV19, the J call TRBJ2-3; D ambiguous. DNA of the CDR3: TGTGCCAGTAGCCGAATTTTGACGGATACGCAGTATTTT. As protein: CASSRILTDTQYF.